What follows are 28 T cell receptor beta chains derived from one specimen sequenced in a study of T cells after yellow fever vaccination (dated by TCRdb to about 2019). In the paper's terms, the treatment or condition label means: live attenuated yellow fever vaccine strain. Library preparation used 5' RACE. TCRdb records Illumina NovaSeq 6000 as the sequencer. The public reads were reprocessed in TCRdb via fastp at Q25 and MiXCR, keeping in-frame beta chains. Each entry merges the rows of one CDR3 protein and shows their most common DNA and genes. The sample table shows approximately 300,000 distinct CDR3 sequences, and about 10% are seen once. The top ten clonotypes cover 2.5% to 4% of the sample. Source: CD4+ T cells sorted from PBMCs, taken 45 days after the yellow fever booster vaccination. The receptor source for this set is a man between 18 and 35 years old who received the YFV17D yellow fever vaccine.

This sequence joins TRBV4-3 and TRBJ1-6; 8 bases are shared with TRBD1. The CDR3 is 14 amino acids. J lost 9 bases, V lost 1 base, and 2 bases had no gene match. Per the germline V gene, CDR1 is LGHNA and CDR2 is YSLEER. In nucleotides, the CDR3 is TGCGCCAGCAGCCAAGGGGACAGGCTTTCACCCCTCCACTTT. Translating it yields CASSQGDRLSPLHF.

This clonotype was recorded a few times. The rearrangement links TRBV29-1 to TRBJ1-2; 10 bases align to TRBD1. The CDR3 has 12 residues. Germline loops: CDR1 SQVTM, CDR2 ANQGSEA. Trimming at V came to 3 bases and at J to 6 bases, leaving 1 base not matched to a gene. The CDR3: CSVEGTGDGYTF. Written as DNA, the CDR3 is TGCAGCGTTGAGGGGACAGGGGATGGCTACACCTTC.

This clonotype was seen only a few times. The CDR3, as DNA: TGTGCCAGCAGCTCCCCGGGGTTCCGAGATACGCAGTATTTT. Translated, it gives CASSSPGFRDTQYF. The gene calls are TRBV11-2 and TRBJ2-3, with D possibly TRBD2 on 5 matching bases. The CDR3 runs to 14 residues. Deletions cut 4 bases from V and 5 bases from J, with 13 bases between. Germline assignment: CDR1 SGHAT and CDR2 FQNNGV.

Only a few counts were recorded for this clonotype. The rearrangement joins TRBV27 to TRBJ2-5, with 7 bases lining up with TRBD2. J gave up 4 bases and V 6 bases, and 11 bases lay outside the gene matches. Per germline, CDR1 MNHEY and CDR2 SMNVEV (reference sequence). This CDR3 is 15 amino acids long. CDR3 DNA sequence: TGTGCCAGCAGGGGGGAACTAGCGACTTCAGAGACCCAGTACTTC. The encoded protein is CASRGELATSETQYF.

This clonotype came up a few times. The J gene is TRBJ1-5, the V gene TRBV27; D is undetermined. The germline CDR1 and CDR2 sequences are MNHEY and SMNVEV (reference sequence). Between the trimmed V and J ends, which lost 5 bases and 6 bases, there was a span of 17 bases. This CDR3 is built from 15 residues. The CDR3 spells CASSLSGGRRQPQHF. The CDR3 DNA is TGTGCCAGCAGTCTCTCCGGAGGGAGGCGTCAGCCCCAGCATTTT.

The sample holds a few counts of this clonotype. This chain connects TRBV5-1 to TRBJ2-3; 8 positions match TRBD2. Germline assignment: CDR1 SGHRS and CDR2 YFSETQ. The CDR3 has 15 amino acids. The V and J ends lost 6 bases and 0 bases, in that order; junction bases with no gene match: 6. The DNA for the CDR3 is TGCGCCAGCAATCCGGGGGGGCAGAGCACAGATACGCAGTATTTT. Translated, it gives CASNPGGQSTDTQYF.

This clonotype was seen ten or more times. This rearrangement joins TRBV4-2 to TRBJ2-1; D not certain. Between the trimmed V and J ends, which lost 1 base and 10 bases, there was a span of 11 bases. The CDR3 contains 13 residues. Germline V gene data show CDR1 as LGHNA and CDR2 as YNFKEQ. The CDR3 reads CASSQGTLGEQFF. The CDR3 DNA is TGTGCCAGCAGCCAAGGAACACTTGGAGAGCAGTTCTTC.

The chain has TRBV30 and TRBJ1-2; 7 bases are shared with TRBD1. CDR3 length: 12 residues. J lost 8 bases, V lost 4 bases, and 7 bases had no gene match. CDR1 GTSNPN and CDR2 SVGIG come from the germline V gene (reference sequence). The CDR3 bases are TGTGCCTGGAAAAGGGGGCCGGGAGGCTACACCTTC. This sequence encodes CAWKRGPGGYTF.

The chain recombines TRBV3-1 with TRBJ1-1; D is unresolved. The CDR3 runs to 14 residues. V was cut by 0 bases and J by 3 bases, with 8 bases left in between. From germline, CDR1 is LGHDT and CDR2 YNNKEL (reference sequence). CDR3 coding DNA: TGTGCCAGCAGCCAAGATTCGATGGACACTGAAGCTTTCTTT. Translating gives CASSQDSMDTEAFF. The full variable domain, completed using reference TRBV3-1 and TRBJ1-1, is DTAVSQTPKYLVTQMGNDKSIKCEQNLGHDTMYWYKQDSKKFLKIMFSYNNKELIINETVPNRFSPKSPDKAHLNLHINSLELGDSAVYFCASSQDSMDTEAFFGQGTRLTVV.

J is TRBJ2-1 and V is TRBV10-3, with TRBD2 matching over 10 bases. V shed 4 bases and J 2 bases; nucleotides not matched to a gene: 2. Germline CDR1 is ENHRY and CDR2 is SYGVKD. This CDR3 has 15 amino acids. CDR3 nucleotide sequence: TGTGCCATCAGTGCCAGCGGGGGGGCCTACAATGAGCAGTTCTTC. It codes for CAISASGGAYNEQFF.

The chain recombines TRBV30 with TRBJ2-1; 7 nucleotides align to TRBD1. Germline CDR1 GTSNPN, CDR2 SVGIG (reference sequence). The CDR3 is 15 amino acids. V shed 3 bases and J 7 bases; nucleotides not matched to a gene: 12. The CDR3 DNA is TGTGCCTGGAGCCCACCGGACAGGAACGGGAATGAGCAGTTCTTC. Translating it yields CAWSPPDRNGNEQFF.

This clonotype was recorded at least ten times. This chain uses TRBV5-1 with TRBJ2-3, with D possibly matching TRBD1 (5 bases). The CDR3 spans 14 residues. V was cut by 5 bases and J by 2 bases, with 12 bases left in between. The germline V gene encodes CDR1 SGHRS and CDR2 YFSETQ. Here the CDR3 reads CASRENRNTDTQYF. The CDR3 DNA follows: TGCGCCAGCAGGGAGAACAGGAACACAGATACGCAGTATTTT. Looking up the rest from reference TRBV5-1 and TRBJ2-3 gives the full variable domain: KAGVTQTPRYLIKTRGQQVTLSCSPISGHRSVSWYQQTPGQGLQFLFEYFSETQRNKGNFPGRFSGRQFSNSRSEMNVSTLELGDSALYLCASRENRNTDTQYFGPGTRLTVL.

The CDR3 nucleotides are TGTGCCAGCAGCCCGCCGGGGCGACCTGGCTATGGCTACACCTTC. Protein: CASSPPGRPGYGYTF. The chain combines TRBV12-3 or TRBV12-4 with TRBJ1-2; D perhaps matches TRBD1 (5 bases). V lost 6 bases and J lost 4, with 18 bases in between. This CDR3 comprises 15 residues.

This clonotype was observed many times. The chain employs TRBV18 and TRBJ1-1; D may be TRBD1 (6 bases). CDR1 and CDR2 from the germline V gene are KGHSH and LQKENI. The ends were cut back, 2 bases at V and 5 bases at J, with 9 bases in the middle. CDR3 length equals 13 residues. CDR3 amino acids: CASSPGGRTEAFF. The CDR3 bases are TGTGCCAGCTCACCAGGGGGGCGGACTGAAGCTTTCTTT.

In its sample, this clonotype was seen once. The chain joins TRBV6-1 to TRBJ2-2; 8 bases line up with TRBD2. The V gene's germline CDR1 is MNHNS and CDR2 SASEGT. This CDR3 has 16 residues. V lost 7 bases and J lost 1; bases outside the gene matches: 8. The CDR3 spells CASTGGAVRNTGELFF. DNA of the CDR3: TGTGCCAGCACGGGGGGGGCCGTCCGGAACACCGGGGAGCTGTTTTTT.

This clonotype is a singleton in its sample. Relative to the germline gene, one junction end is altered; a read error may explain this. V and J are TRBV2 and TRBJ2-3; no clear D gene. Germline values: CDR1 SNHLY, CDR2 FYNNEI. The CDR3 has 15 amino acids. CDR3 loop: CASSETSFRTVTQYF. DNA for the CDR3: TGTGCCAGCAGTGAAACCAGCTTCCGCACAGTTACGCAGTATTTT.

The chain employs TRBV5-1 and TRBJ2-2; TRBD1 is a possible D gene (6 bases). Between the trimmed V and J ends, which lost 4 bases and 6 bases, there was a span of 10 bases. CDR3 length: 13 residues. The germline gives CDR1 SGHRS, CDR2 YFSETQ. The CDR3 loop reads CASSGQSPGELFF. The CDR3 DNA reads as TGCGCCAGCAGCGGACAGTCCCCCGGGGAGCTGTTTTTT.

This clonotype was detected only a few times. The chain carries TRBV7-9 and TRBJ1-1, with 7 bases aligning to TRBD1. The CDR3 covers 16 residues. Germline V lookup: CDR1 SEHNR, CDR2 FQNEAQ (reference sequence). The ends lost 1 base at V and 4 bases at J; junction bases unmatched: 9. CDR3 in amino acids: CASSLGDRVMGTEAFF. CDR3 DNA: TGTGCCAGCAGCTTAGGCGACAGGGTAATGGGCACTGAAGCTTTCTTT.

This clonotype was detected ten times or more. The CDR3 sequence is CASSQYQRGVNEQFF. CDR3 in DNA: TGCGCCAGCAGCCAATACCAGCGGGGGGTCAATGAGCAGTTCTTC. The chain combines TRBV4-1 with TRBJ2-1, with 9 bases fitting TRBD2. The CDR3 spans 15 residues. V shed 2 bases and J 6 bases; nucleotides not matched to a gene: 5. Germline values: CDR1 MGHRA, CDR2 YSYEKL.

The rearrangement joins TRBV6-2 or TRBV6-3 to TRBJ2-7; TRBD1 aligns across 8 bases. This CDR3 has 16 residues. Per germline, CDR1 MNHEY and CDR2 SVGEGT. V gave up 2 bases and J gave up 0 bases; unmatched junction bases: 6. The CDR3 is CASSYHPGGISYEQYF. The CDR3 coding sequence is TGTGCCAGCAGTTACCATCCAGGGGGCATCTCCTACGAGCAGTACTTC.

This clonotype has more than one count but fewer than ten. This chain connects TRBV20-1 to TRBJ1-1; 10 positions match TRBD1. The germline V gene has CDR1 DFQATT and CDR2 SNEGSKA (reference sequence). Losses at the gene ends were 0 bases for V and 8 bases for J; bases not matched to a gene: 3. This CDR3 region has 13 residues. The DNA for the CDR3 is TGCAGTGCTAGAGATCCGGGACAGGGGGAAGCTTTCTTT. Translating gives CSARDPGQGEAFF.

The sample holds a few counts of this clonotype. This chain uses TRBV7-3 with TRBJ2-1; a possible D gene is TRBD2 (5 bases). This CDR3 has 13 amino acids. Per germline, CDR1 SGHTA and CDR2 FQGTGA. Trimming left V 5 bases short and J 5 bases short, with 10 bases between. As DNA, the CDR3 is TGTGCCAGCAGCCCCAGCGGAAACAATGAGCAGTTCTTC. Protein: CASSPSGNNEQFF.

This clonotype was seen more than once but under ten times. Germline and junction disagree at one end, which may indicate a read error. CDR3 protein: CASSLARLAGGFTYTQYF. In DNA form, the CDR3 reads TGTGCCAGCAGCTTAGCTAGACTAGCGGGGGGCTTCACATATACGCAGTATTTT. The chain employs TRBV7-8 and TRBJ2-3, with TRBD2 identical over 13 bases. The CDR3 has 18 amino acids. Germline V gene data show CDR1 as SGHVS and CDR2 as FQNEAQ.

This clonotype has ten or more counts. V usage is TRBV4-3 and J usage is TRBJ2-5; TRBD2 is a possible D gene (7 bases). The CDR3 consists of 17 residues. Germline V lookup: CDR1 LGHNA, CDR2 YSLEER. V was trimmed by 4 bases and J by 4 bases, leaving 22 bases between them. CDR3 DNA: TGCGCCAGCAGCCTAAGGCCTGGGGGGGGCGGAGGAGAGACCCAGTACTTC. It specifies CASSLRPGGGGGETQYF.

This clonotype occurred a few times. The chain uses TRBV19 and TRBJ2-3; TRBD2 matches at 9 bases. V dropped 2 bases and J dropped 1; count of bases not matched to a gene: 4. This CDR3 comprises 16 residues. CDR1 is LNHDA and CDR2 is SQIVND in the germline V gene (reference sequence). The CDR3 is CASSISRTSGTDTQYF. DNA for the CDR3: TGTGCCAGTAGTATATCCCGGACTAGCGGCACAGATACGCAGTATTTT.

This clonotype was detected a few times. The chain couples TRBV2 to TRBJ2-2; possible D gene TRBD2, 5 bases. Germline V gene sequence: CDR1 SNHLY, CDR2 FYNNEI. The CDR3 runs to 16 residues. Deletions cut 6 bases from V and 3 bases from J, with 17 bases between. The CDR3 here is CASSAIPGKHTGELFF. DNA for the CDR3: TGTGCCAGCAGCGCCATACCGGGGAAACACACCGGGGAGCTGTTTTTT.

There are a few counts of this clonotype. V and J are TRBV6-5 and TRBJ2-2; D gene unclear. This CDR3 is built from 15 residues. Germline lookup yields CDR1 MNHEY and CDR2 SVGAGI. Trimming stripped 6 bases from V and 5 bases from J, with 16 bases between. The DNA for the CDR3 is TGTGCCAGCAGAGCGCCTGCGGAGAGAACCGGGGAGCTGTTTTTT. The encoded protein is CASRAPAERTGELFF.

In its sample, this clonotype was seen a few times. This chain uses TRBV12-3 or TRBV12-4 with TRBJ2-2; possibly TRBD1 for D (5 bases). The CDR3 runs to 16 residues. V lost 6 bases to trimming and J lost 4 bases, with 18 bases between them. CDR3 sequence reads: CASSPPGRATTGELFF. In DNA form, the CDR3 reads TGTGCCAGCAGCCCTCCCGGCAGGGCGACCACCGGGGAGCTGTTTTTT.